These 14 T cell receptor beta chains were all obtained from the same sample, sequenced in a study of blood T cell repertoires in COVID-19. Clones were sequenced by immunoSEQ multiplex PCR, and TCRdb holds only the in-frame ones, with some missing. Among about 190,000 clones listed, about 81% were seen once. Sequenced input: peripheral blood. Receptor source: a woman older than 75 with COVID-19, enrolled during active disease.

The chain recombines TRBV6-2 or TRBV6-3 with TRBJ2-7; 14 nucleotides align to TRBD2. V trimming: 6 bases; J trimming: 1 base; junction bases outside the gene matches: 8. The CDR3 is 17 amino acids. Germline CDR1 is MNHEY and CDR2 is SVGEGT. CDR3 amino acids: CASSPGLAGARSYEQYF. Written as DNA, the CDR3 is TGTGCCAGCAGCCCGGGACTAGCGGGGGCCCGATCCTACGAGCAGTACTTC.

This rearrangement joins TRBV7-2 to TRBJ1-1; no clear D. V lost 1 base to trimming and J lost 3 bases, with 12 bases between them. CDR3 size: 15 residues. Germline V gives CDR1 SGHTA, CDR2 FQGNSA. The CDR3 DNA sequence: TGTGCCAGCAGCTTAGAAGCACAGCCATACACTGAAGCTTTCTTT. As protein: CASSLEAQPYTEAFF.

The rearrangement uses TRBV7-8 and TRBJ2-5, with 7 bases matching TRBD2. Germline V gene sequence: CDR1 SGHVS, CDR2 FQNEAQ. V lost 5 bases to trimming and J lost 2 bases; unmatched junction nucleotides: 11. The CDR3 extends over 16 amino acids. Here the CDR3 reads CASSGGSRVGQETQYF. The CDR3 DNA reads as TGTGCCAGCAGCGGCGGGAGTAGGGTAGGACAAGAGACCCAGTACTTC.

J is TRBJ2-3 and V is TRBV5-1; perhaps TRBD2 as D (5 bases). Germline V gene data show CDR1 as SGHRS and CDR2 as YFSETQ. The CDR3 contains 13 residues. V lost 0 bases and J 3 bases, leaving 5 bases between the germline ends. CDR3: CASSLGGTDTQYF. The CDR3 DNA sequence: TGCGCCAGCAGCTTGGGCGGGACAGATACGCAGTATTTT. Full variable domain (missing parts from reference TRBV5-1 and TRBJ2-3): KAGVTQTPRYLIKTRGQQVTLSCSPISGHRSVSWYQQTPGQGLQFLFEYFSETQRNKGNFPGRFSGRQFSNSRSEMNVSTLELGDSALYLCASSLGGTDTQYFGPGTRLTVL.

This chain uses TRBV11-2 with TRBJ2-5, with a weak D call TRBD2 (6 bases). Trimming took 5 bases from V and 5 from J, leaving 18 bases between them. The CDR3 covers 15 residues. Germline V CDR1 and CDR2: SGHAT, FQNNGV. The CDR3 region is CASSLQAGRAETQYF. As DNA, the CDR3 is TGTGCCAGCAGCCTCCAGGCGGGGCGGGCGGAGACCCAGTACTTC.

V and J are TRBV28 and TRBJ1-4; D perhaps matches TRBD1 (6 bases). This CDR3 has 15 residues. From germline, CDR1 is MDHEN and CDR2 SYDVKM. V lost 2 bases, J lost 8 bases, and 15 bases lay in between. The CDR3 is CASSLLQGIREKLFF. The CDR3 nucleotides are TGTGCCAGCAGTTTACTTCAGGGGATTAGAGAAAAACTGTTTTTT.

The V and J genes are TRBV7-2 and TRBJ2-2; no clear D. V was shortened by 4 bases and J by 4 bases, with 19 bases between the two germline ends. The CDR3 has 17 residues. From germline, CDR1 is SGHTA and CDR2 FQGNSA. The CDR3 region is CASSSFPLLRSTGELFF. The CDR3, as DNA: TGTGCCAGCAGCTCCTTCCCCCTCTTGAGGAGCACCGGGGAGCTGTTTTTT.

V usage is TRBV25-1 and J usage is TRBJ2-3; 7 positions agree with TRBD2. After removal of 6 bases from V and 1 base from J, the junction contained 13 bases not matched to a gene. This CDR3 region has 17 residues. Germline CDR1 and CDR2: MGHDK and SYGVNS. The CDR3 protein is CASSALLLAGGTDTQYF. The CDR3 bases are TGTGCCAGCAGCGCCCTGCTTCTGGCGGGGGGCACAGATACGCAGTATTTT. The whole variable domain, filled in from reference TRBV25-1 and TRBJ2-3, reads EADIYQTPRYLVIGTGKKITLECSQTMGHDKMYWYQQDPGMELHLIHYSYGVNSTEKGDLSSESTVSRIRTEHFPLTLESARPSHTSQYLCASSALLLAGGTDTQYFGPGTRLTVL.

J is TRBJ1-1 and V is TRBV5-4; D unclear. The germline V and J ends were trimmed by 1 base and 6 bases, with 13 bases remaining between them. This CDR3 comprises 14 residues. Germline CDR1 and CDR2: SGHNT and YYREEE (reference sequence). CDR3: CASSLIGGVAEAFF. CDR3 in DNA: TGTGCCAGCAGCTTGATAGGTGGAGTTGCTGAAGCTTTCTTT.

J is TRBJ1-2 and V is TRBV28, with 8 positions matching TRBD1. V gave up 5 bases and J gave up 4 bases; unmatched junction bases: 12. CDR3 length: 16 amino acids. CDR1 and CDR2 from the germline V gene are MDHEN and SYDVKM. CDR3: CASSTPPGGNGYGYTF. The CDR3 DNA follows: TGTGCCAGCAGTACCCCCCCAGGGGGCAACGGCTATGGCTACACCTTC.

The V and J genes are TRBV2 and TRBJ2-5, with TRBD2 matching over 9 bases. CDR1 SNHLY and CDR2 FYNNEI come from the germline V gene. CDR3 length equals 16 residues. With 4 bases clipped from V and 2 bases from J, the junction kept 8 bases outside the gene matches. The CDR3 DNA is TGTGCCAGCAGTGTGCTTGCGGGAGGGGCACAAGAGACCCAGTACTTC. It encodes CASSVLAGGAQETQYF.

This clone has just a few counts. The chain employs TRBV9 and TRBJ2-3, with 13 bases that match TRBD2. Trimming cost V 2 bases and J 3 bases; bases outside gene matches: 6. This CDR3 comprises 17 residues. Germline V CDR1 and CDR2: SGDLS, YYNGEE. CDR3 coding DNA: TGTGCCAGCAGCGTTACTAGCGGGGGGGCCAGTACAGATACGCAGTATTTT. Encoded protein: CASSVTSGGASTDTQYF. Filled out from reference TRBV9 and TRBJ2-3, the complete variable domain reads DSGVTQTPKHLITATGQRVTLRCSPRSGDLSVYWYQQSLDQGLQFLIQYYNGEERAKGNILERFSAQQFPDLHSELNLSSLELGDSALYFCASSVTSGGASTDTQYFGPGTRLTVL.

This clone was picked up one time. This chain joins TRBV5-6 and TRBJ2-1; 8 bases agree with TRBD2. Trimming cost V 4 bases and J 4 bases; bases outside gene matches: 4. Germline loops: CDR1 SGHDT, CDR2 YYEEEE. The CDR3 is 14 amino acids. This CDR3 reads CASSGLAGYNEQFF. The DNA of the CDR3 is TGTGCCAGCAGCGGACTAGCAGGATACAATGAGCAGTTCTTC.

In DNA form, the CDR3 reads TGCGCCAGCAGCTTGACTAGCGCCCGGGACACCGGGGAGCTGTTTTTT. As protein: CASSLTSARDTGELFF. This sequence joins TRBV5-1 and TRBJ2-2, with 7 bases aligning to TRBD2. The CDR3 runs 16 residues. Trimming took 1 base from V and 3 from J; bases not matched to a gene: 6. CDR1 is SGHRS and CDR2 is YFSETQ in the germline V gene.